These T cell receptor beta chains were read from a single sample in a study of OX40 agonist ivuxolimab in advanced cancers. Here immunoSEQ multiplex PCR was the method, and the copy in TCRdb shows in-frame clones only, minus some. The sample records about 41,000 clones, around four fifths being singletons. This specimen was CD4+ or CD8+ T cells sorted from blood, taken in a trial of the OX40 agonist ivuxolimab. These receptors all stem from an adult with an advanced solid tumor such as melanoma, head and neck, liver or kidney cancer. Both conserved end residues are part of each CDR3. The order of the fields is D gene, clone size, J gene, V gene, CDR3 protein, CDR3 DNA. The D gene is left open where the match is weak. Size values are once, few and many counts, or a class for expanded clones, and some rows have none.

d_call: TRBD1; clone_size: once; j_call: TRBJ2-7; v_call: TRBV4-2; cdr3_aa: CASSQDTTGAWEQYF; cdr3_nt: TGTGCCAGCAGCCAAGATACAACAGGGGCATGGGAGCAGTACTTC
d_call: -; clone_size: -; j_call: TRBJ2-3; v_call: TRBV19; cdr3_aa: CASSGAETDTQYF; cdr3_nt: TGTGCCAGTAGTGGTGCGGAAACAGATACGCAGTATTTT
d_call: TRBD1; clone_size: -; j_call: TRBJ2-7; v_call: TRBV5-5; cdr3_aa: CASSDRDSPSYEQYF; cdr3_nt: TGTGCCAGCAGCGACCGGGACAGTCCGTCCTACGAGCAGTACTTC
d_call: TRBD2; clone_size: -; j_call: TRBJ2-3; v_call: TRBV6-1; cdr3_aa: CASKTSGTGWDTQYF; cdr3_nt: TGTGCCAGCAAAACTAGCGGGACCGGGTGGGATACGCAGTATTTT
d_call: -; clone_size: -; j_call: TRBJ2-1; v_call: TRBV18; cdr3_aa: CASSPPIGDNEQFF; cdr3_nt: TGTGCCAGCTCACCACCAATAGGGGACAATGAGCAGTTCTTC
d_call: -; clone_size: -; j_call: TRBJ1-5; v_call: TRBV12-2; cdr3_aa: CASRLARGPQPQHF; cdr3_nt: TGTGCAAGTCGCTTAGCGCGGGGTCCTCAGCCCCAGCATTTT
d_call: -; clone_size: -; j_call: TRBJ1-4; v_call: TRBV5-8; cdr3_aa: CASSLSPAEKLFF; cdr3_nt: TGTGCCAGCAGCTTGTCTCCAGCGGAAAAACTGTTTTTT
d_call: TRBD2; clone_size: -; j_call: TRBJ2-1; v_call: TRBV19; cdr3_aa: CASSPGLAGVVYNEQFF; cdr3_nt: TGTGCCAGTAGTCCGGGACTAGCGGGAGTAGTATACAATGAGCAGTTCTTC
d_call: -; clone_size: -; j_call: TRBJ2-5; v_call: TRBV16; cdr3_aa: CASSSPGDAVVGETQYF; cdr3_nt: TGTGCCAGCAGCTCCCCTGGGGACGCCGTTGTAGGGGAGACCCAGTACTTC
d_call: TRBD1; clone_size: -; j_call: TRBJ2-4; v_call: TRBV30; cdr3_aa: CAWGDRETKNIQYF; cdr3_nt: TGTGCCTGGGGGGACAGGGAGACCAAAAACATTCAGTACTTC
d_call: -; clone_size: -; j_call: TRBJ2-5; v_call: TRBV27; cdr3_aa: CASSIQETQYF; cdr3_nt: TGTGCCAGCAGTATTCAAGAGACCCAGTACTTC
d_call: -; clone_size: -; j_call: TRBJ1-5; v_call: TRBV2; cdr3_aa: CASSMTVNQPQHF; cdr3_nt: TGTGCCAGCAGTATGACTGTCAATCAGCCCCAGCATTTT
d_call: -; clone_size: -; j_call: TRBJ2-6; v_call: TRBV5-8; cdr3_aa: CASSLVGSSGANVLTF; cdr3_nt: TGTGCCAGCAGCTTGGTTGGAAGCTCTGGGGCCAACGTCCTGACTTTC
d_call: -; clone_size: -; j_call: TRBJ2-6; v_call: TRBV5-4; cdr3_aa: CASSLDSGANVLTF; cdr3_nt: TGTGCCAGCAGCTTGGACTCTGGGGCCAACGTCCTGACTTTC
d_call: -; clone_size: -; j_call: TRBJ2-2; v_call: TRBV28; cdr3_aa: CASSLRGDTGELFF; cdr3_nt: TGTGCCAGCAGTTTGAGGGGGGACACCGGGGAGCTGTTTTTT
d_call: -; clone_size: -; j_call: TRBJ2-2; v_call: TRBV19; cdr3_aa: CASSTRPAANTGELFF; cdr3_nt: TGTGCCAGTAGTACAAGACCAGCAGCGAACACCGGGGAGCTGTTTTTT
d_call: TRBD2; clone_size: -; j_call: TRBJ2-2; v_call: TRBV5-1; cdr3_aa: CASSLARGASNTGELFF; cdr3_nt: TGCGCCAGCAGCTTAGCGCGGGGGGCGTCGAACACCGGGGAGCTGTTTTTT
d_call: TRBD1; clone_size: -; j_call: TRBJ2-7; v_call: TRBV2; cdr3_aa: CASRWTGGSYEQYF; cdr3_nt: TGTGCCAGCAGGTGGACAGGGGGGTCCTACGAGCAGTACTTC
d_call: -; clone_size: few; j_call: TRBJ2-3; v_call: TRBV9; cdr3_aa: CASSVGGGDTQYF; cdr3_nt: TGTGCCAGCAGCGTAGGAGGAGGAGATACGCAGTATTTT
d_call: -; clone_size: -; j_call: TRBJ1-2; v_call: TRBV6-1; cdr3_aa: CASSEGVADFYGYTF; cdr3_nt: TGTGCCAGCAGTGAAGGGGTGGCAGATTTCTATGGCTACACCTTC
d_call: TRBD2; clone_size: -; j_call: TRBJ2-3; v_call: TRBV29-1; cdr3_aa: CSVEIPLAGNTDTQYF; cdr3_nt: TGCAGCGTTGAAATACCACTAGCGGGGAACACAGATACGCAGTATTTT
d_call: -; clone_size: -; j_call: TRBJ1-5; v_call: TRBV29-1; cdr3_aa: CSVAVGDSNQPQHF; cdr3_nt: TGCAGCGTTGCGGTCGGGGATAGCAATCAGCCCCAGCATTTT
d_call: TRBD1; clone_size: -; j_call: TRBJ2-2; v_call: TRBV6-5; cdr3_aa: CARLDRGNTGELFF; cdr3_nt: TGTGCCAGACTAGACAGGGGAAACACCGGGGAGCTGTTTTTT
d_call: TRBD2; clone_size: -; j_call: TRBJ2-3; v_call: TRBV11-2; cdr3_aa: CASLFLAGGLGSDTQYF; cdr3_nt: TGTGCCAGCCTATTCCTAGCGGGGGGGCTTGGGTCAGATACGCAGTATTTT
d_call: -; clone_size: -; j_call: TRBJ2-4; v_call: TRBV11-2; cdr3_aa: CASSSLGGIQYF; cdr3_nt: TGTGCCAGCAGCTCCCTCGGTGGCATTCAGTACTTC
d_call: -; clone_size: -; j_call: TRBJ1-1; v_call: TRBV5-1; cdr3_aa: CASSLGPGGKNTEAFF; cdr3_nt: TGCGCCAGCAGCTTGGGGCCTGGGGGTAAGAACACTGAAGCTTTCTTT
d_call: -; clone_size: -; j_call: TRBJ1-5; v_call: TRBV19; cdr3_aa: CASSKSNQPQHF; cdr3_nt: TGTGCCAGTAGTAAGAGCAATCAGCCCCAGCATTTT
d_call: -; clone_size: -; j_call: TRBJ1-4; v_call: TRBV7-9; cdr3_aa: CASSLVRTLSTNEKLFF; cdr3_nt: TGTGCCAGCAGCTTAGTAAGAACTCTTTCCACTAATGAAAAACTGTTTTTT
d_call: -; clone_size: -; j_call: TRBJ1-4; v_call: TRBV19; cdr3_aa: CASTSTASEKLFF; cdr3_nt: TGTGCCAGTACTTCGACTGCTAGCGAAAAACTGTTTTTT
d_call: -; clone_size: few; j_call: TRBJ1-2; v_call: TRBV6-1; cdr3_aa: CASSENHGGYTF; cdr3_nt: TGTGCCAGCAGTGAAAATCACGGTGGCTACACCTTC
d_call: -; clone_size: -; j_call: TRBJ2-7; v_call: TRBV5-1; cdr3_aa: CASSFISSYEQYF; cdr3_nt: TGCGCCAGCAGCTTTATCAGTTCCTACGAGCAGTACTTC
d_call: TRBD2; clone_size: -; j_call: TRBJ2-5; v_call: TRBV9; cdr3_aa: CASSGDQPGLAGQETQYF; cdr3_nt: TGTGCCAGCAGCGGAGACCAACCGGGACTAGCGGGCCAAGAGACCCAGTACTTC
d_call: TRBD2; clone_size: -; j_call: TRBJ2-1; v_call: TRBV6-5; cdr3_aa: CASSGSGSIEQFF; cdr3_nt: TGTGCCAGCAGTGGTAGCGGGAGTATTGAGCAGTTCTTC
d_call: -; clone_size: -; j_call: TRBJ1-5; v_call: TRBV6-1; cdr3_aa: CASSEGPGGQPQHF; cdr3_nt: TGTGCCAGCAGTGAGGGACCTGGAGGTCAGCCCCAGCATTTT
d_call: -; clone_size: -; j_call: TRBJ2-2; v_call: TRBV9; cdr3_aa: CASSVDLTGELFF; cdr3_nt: TGTGCCAGCAGCGTAGATCTCACCGGGGAGCTGTTTTTT
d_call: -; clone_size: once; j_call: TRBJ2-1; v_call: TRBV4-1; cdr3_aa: CASSPTGEPATYNEQFF; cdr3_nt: TGCGCCAGCAGCCCCACAGGAGAGCCCGCTACCTACAATGAGCAGTTCTTC
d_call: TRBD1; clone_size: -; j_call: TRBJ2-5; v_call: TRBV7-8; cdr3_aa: CASSSIGTGVRETQYF; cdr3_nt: TGTGCCAGCAGCTCGATCGGGACAGGGGTGCGAGAGACCCAGTACTTC
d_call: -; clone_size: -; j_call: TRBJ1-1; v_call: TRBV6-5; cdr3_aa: CASSLQGHTEAFF; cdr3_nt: TGTGCCAGCAGCTTACAGGGTCATACTGAAGCTTTCTTT
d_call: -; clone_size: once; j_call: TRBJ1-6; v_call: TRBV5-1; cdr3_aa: CASSFRASSYNSPLHF; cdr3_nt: TGCGCCAGCAGCTTTAGGGCGAGCTCCTATAATTCACCCCTCCACTTT
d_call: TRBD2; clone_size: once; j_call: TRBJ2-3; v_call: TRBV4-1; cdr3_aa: CASSQDLFGLAGGPSTQYF; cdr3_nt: TGCGCCAGCAGCCAAGATCTATTTGGACTAGCGGGGGGGCCGAGCACGCAGTATTTT
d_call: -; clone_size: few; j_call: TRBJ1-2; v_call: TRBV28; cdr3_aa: CASSLTRTNYGYTF; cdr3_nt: TGTGCCAGCAGTTTGACGCGGACAAACTATGGCTACACCTTC
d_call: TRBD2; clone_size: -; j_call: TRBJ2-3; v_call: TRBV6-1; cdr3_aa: CASTWAGGTDTQYF; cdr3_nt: TGTGCCAGCACTTGGGCGGGAGGGACAGATACGCAGTATTTT
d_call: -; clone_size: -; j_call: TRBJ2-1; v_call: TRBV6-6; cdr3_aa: CASSSWGEGDEQFF; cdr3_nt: TGTGCCAGCAGTTCGTGGGGGGAAGGGGATGAGCAGTTCTTC
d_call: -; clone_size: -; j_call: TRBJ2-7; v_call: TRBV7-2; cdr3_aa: CASSLGTVYEQYF; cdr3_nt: TGTGCCAGCAGCTTAGGGACAGTCTACGAGCAGTACTTC
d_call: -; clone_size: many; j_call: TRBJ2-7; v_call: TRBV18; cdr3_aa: CASSRQTVSYEQYF; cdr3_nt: TGTGCCAGCTCACGACAGACAGTGTCCTACGAGCAGTACTTC
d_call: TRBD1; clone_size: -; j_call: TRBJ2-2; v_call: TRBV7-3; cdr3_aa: CASSRQGDLNTGELFF; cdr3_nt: TGTGCCAGCAGCCGACAGGGGGATCTGAACACCGGGGAGCTGTTTTTT
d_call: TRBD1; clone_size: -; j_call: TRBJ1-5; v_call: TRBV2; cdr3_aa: CASRTGGAVQPQHF; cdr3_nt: TGTGCCAGCAGGACAGGGGGGGCGGTTCAGCCCCAGCATTTT
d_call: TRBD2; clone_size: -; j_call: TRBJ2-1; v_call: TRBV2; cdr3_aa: CASSVTGTSNNEQFF; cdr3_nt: TGTGCCAGCAGTGTCACCGGGACTAGCAACAATGAGCAGTTCTTC
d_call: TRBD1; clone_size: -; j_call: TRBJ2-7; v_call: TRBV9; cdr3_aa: CASSVDIRTGPDEQYF; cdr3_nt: TGTGCCAGCAGCGTAGATATTAGGACAGGGCCTGACGAGCAGTACTTC
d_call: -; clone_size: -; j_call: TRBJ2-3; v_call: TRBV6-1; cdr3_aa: CASSEGLVGLITDTQYF; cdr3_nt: TGTGCCAGCAGTGAGGGGTTAGTCGGACTTATCACAGATACGCAGTATTTT
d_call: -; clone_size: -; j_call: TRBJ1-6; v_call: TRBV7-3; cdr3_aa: CASSLKVRNSPLHF; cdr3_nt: TGTGCCAGCAGCTTAAAGGTCAGGAATTCACCCCTCCACTTT
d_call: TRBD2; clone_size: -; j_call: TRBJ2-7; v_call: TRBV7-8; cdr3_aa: CASSSRRLAAYEQHF; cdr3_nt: TGTGCCAGCAGCTCACGCCGACTAGCGGCTTACGAGCAGCACTTC
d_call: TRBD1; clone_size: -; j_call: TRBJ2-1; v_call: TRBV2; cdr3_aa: CASSSGTGGNEQFF; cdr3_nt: TGTGCCAGCAGTTCCGGGACAGGGGGGAATGAGCAGTTCTTC
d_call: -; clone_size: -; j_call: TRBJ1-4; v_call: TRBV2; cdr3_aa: CASKATDNEKLFF; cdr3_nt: TGTGCCAGCAAAGCGACAGATAATGAAAAACTGTTTTTT
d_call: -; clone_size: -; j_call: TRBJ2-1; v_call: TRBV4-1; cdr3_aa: CASSLEYRDWGRANEQFF; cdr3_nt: TGCGCCAGCAGCCTGGAGTACCGAGATTGGGGGAGAGCCAATGAGCAGTTCTTC
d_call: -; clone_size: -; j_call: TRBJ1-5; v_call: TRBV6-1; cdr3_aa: CASRGSLDQPQHF; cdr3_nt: TGTGCCAGCAGGGGGTCCTTGGATCAGCCCCAGCATTTT
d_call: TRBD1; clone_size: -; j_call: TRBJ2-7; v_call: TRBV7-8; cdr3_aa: CASSRSGTGLSYEQYF; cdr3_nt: TGTGCCAGCAGCCGCTCCGGGACAGGGCTTTCCTACGAGCAGTACTTC
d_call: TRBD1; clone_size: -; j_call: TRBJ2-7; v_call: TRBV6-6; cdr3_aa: CASSRTGYEQYF; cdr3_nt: TGTGCCAGCAGCCGGACAGGGTACGAGCAGTACTTC
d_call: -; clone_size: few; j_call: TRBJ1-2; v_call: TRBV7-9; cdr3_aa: CASNRATIGYTF; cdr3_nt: TGTGCCAGCAACCGGGCGACGATTGGCTACACCTTC
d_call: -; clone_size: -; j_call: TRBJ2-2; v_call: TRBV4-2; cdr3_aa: CASSQGLGNTGELFF; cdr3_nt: TGTGCCAGCAGCCAGGGACTTGGGAACACCGGGGAGCTGTTTTTT